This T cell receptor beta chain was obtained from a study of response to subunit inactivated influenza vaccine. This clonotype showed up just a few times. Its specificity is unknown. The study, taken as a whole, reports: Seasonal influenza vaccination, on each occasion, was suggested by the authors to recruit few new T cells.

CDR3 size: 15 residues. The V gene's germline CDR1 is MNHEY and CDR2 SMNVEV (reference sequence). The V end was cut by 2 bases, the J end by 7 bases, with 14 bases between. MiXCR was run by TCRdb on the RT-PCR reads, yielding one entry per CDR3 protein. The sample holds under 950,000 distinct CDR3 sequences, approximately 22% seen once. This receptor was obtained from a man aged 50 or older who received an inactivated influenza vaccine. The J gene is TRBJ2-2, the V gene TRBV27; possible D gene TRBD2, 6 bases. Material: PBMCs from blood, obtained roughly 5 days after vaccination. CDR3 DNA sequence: TGTGCCAGCAGTTTAGCTCTAGCGTTGGGCGGGGAGCTGTTTTTT. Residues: CASSLALALGGELFF.